This TCR beta chain was documented in a study of CD8+ T cells in alopecia areata. Study summary: Dosing spanned 6 to 18 months on tofacitinib, then 6 months off drug.

General study points: Normal scalp showed lower clonality than lesional scalp, especially alopecia totalis/universalis. The study found TCR sharing across patients less clear than in mice, possibly for HLA reasons.

Trimming pared 3 bases from V and 1 base from J, leaving 7 bases between. Germline V CDR1 and CDR2: SQVTM, ANQGSEA. The CDR3 covers 13 residues. This clone was seen a handful of times. The target antigen is unknown. The sample has other DNA sequences that encode this CDR3 too. Extracted RNA was reverse transcribed, and the resulting cDNA served as sequencing template. The assay was immunoSEQ multiplex PCR, and TCRdb's table has in-frame clones only and misses some. This sample has 110,000 to 150,000 clones, with about 47% found just once. The chain combines TRBV29-1 with TRBJ2-1; the D gene is possibly TRBD1 (6 bases). The specimen comprised CD4+ T cells sorted from blood, sampled at week 0. The receptor was derived from a human donor with alopecia areata. CDR3 loop: CSVDRGSYNEQFF. The CDR3 bases are TGCAGCGTTGATAGGGGGTCCTACAATGAGCAGTTCTTC.